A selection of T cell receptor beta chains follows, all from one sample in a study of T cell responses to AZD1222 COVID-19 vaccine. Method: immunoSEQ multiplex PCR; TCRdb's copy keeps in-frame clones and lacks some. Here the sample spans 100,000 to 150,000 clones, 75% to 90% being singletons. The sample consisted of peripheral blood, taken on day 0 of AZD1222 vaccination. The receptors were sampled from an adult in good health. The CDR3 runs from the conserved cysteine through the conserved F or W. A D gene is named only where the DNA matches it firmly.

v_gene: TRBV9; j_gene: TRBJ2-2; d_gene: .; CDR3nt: TGTGCCAGCAGCCTGACAGGGAACACCGGGGAGCTGTTTTTT; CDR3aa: CASSLTGNTGELFF
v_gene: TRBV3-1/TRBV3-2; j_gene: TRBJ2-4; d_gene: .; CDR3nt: TGTGCCAGCAGCCCCCAAAGCGTGCGTGTGGGCAACATTCAGTACTTC; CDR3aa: CASSPQSVRVGNIQYF
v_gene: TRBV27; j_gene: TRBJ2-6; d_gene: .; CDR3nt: TGTGCCAGCAGTTGGCGGCTAGGCTCTGGGGCCAACGTCCTGACTTTC; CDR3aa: CASSWRLGSGANVLTF
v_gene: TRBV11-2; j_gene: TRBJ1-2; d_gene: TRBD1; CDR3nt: TGTGCCAGCAGCTCGGGACAGGGCCGCTATGGCTACACCTTC; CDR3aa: CASSSGQGRYGYTF
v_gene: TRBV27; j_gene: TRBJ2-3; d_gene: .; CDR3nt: TGTGCCAGCAGACCCCCAGGGGCTACGCAGTATTTT; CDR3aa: CASRPPGATQYF
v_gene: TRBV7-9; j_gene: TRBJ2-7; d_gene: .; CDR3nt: TGTGCCAGCAGCAACCCTATCGGGGGTTCCTACGAGCAGTACTTC; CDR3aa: CASSNPIGGSYEQYF
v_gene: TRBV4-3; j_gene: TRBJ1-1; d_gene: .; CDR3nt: TGCGCCAGCAGCCCCAGGGTCAGGGGAATGAACACTGAAGCTTTCTTT; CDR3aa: CASSPRVRGMNTEAFF
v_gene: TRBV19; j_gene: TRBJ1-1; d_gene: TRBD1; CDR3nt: TGTGCCAGTAGTTCCCGACAGGGGGCCGCTGAAGCTTTCTTT; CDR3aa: CASSSRQGAAEAFF
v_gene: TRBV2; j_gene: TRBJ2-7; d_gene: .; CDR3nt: TGTGCCAGCCGTGGGAGATACTACGAGCAGTACTTC; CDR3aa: CASRGRYYEQYF
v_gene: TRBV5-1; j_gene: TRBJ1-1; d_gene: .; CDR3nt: TGCGCCAGCAGCTTGGGCTACAATGAAGCTTTCTTT; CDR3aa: CASSLGYNEAFF
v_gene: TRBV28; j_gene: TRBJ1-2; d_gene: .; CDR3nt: TGTGCCAGCAGCCGACGGGCCTATGGCTACACCTTC; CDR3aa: CASSRRAYGYTF
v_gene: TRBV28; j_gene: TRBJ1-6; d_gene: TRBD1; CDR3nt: TGTGCCAGCAGTTTGGGAGGGACAGGGGTCTCACCCCTCCACTTT; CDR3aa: CASSLGGTGVSPLHF
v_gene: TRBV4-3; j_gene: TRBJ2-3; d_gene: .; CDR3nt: TGCGCCAGCAGCCAAGATGTCACGGGGACTTCGGGAGATACGCAGTATTTT; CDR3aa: CASSQDVTGTSGDTQYF
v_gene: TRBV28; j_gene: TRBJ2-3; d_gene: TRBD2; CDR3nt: TGTGCCAGCAGTTTACGTAGCGGGTTCACAGATACGCAGTATTTT; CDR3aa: CASSLRSGFTDTQYF
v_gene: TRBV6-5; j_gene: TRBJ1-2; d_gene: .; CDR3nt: TGTGCCAGCAGCCCCCGATTCCCGGGGGGCTATGGCTACACCTTC; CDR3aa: CASSPRFPGGYGYTF
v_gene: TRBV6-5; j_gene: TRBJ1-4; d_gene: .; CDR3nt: TGTGCCAGCAGTTACTCCGGGACCCAGTTCCTGCTGTTTTTT; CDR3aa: CASSYSGTQFLLFF
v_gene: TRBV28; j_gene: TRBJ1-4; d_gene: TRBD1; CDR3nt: TGTGCCAGCAGTTCCCAGGGGGTTTTAGAAAAACTGTTTTTT; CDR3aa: CASSSQGVLEKLFF
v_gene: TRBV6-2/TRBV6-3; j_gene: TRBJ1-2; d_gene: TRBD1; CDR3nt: TGTGCCAGCAGTTACAATGGAGGACAGGGCTATGGCTACACCTTC; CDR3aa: CASSYNGGQGYGYTF
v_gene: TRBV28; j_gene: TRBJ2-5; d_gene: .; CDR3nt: TGTGCCAGCAGTTCGACAGAGACCCAGTACTTC; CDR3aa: CASSSTETQYF
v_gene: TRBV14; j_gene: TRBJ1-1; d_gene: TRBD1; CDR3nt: TGTGCCAGCAGCCTATCTACAGGGGGCAACACTGAAGCTTTCTTT; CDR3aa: CASSLSTGGNTEAFF
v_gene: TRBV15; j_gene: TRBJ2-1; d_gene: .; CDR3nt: TGTGCCACCAGCAGCAGCAGGGGGAGGGGAAGCAATGAGCAGTTCTTC; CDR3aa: CATSSSRGRGSNEQFF
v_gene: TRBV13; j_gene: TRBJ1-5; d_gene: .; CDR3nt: TGTGCCAGCAGCCAGCGGGCAGGGAGTTTTGGCAATCAGCCCCAGCATTTT; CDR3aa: CASSQRAGSFGNQPQHF
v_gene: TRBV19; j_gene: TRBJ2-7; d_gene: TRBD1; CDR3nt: TGTGCCAGTAGTACGGGACAGTCCTACGAGCAGTACTTC; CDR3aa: CASSTGQSYEQYF
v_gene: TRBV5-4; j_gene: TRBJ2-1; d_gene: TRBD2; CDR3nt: TGTGCCAGCAGCTTAGCGACTAGCAGATACAATGAGCAGTTCTTC; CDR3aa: CASSLATSRYNEQFF
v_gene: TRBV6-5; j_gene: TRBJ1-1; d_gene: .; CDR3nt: TGTGCCAGCAGGCTATCCCAGGGGTTTGGAACTGAAGCTTTCTTT; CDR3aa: CASRLSQGFGTEAFF
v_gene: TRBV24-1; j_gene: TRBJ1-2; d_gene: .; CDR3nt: TGTGCCACCAGACAAGGGCAGGGCTTTACCTATGGCTACACCTTC; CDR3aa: CATRQGQGFTYGYTF
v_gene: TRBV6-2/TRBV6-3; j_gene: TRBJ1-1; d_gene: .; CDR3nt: TGTGCCAGCAGTATTGTCACCTTCACTGAAGCTTTCTTT; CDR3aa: CASSIVTFTEAFF
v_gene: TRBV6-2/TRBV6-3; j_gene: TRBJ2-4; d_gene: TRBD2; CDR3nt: TGTGCCAGCAGTCCCCTAGCGGGAACAAACATTCAGTACTTC; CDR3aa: CASSPLAGTNIQYF
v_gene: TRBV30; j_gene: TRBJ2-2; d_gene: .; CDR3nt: TGTGCCTGGAGTAGGCGCAATAGCGGCTACCCCCGGGGCACCGGGGAGCTGTTTTTT; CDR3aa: CAWSRRNSGYPRGTGELFF